This T cell receptor beta chain comes out of a study of T-cell memory formation after mild COVID-19. Across the whole study: There were largely donor-specific TCR clusters. Study-wide results and limits: Researchers report contracting CD4+ clones mostly in CM and EM, with CD8+ clones in EMRA. The appearance of some responding clones in pre-infection memory suggested that cross-reactive memory joined.

cDNA libraries for TCR alpha and TCR beta, carrying sample barcodes and UMIs, came from 5'RACE with constant-segment primers. From the 5' RACE reads, TCRdb called clonotypes with MiXCR, one entry per CDR3 protein. The sample records hundreds of thousands of distinct CDR3 sequences, around 27% being singletons. Comment on this clonotype: What it recognizes is unknown.

The CDR3 totals 18 residues. After removal of 5 bases from V and 0 bases from J, the junction contained 15 bases not matched to a gene. Sequencing input: PBMCs or a T cell subset sorted from them (not recorded which). The sequence derives from an adult woman who had mild COVID-19 (a few samples of this study predate the infection). Cell type and time point are not known. The chain employs TRBV12-3 or TRBV12-4 and TRBJ1-1, with TRBD1 matching 7 bases. CDR3: CASSGEGIKQGMNTEAFF. CDR3 bases: TGTGCCAGCAGTGGGGAGGGAATCAAACAGGGGATGAACACTGAAGCTTTCTTT.